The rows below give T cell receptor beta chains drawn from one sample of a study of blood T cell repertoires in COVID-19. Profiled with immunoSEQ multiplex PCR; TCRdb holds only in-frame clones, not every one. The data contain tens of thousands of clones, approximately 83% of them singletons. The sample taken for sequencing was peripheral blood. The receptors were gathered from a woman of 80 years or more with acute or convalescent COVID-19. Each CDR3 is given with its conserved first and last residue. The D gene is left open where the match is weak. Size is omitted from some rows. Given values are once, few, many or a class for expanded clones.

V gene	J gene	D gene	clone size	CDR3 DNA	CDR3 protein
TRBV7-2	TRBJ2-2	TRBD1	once	TGTGCCAGCAGCTTTGACAGGGGGCGTGACGGGGAGCTGTTTTTT	CASSFDRGRDGELFF
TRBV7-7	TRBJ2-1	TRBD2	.	TGTGCTAGCAGCTCTCAAGCGGGAGGGCTTGCTGAGCAGTTCTTC	CASSSQAGGLAEQFF
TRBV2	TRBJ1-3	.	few	TGTGCCAGCGTAAGGAGTGGAAACACCATATATTTT	CASVRSGNTIYF
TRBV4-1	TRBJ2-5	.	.	TGCGCCAGCAGCCCTAGACAGGTACAAGAGACCCAGTACTTC	CASSPRQVQETQYF
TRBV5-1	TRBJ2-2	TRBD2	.	TGCGCCAGCAGCTTCAAACTAGCGGGGAACACCGGGGAGCTGTTTTTT	CASSFKLAGNTGELFF
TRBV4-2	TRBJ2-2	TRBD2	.	TGTGCCAGCAGCCAGGTGAGAGCGGGAGGCCCCACCGGGGAGCTGTTTTTT	CASSQVRAGGPTGELFF
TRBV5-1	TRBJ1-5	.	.	TGCGCCAGCAGCTTGGATTCAGGGGGCAATCAGCCCCAGCATTTT	CASSLDSGGNQPQHF
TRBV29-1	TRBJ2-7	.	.	TGCAGCGTTGATAGGACTCGAGCCTACGAGCAGTACTTC	CSVDRTRAYEQYF
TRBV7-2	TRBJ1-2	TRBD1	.	TGTGCCAGCAGCTTAGCTATGGGACAGGGGCATGGCTACACCTTC	CASSLAMGQGHGYTF
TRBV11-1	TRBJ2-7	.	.	TGTGCCAGCGGCAGGGGTTTCTACGAGCAGTACTTC	CASGRGFYEQYF
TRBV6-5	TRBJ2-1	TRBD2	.	TGTGCCACCTCCAGAGCGGGAGGCCCCTACAATGAGCAGTTCTTC	CATSRAGGPYNEQFF
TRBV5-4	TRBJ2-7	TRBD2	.	TGTGCCAGCAGCTTGGGACTAGCGGAGGGTAACTACGAGCAGTACTTC	CASSLGLAEGNYEQYF
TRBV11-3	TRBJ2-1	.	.	TGTGCCAGCAGCCCGACGCCCGCGTCAGGTGAGCAGTTCTTC	CASSPTPASGEQFF
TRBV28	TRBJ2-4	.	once	TGTGCCAGCAGTTTCGATCCCGGTTCGAACATTCAGTACTTC	CASSFDPGSNIQYF
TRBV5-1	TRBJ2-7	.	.	TGCGCCAGCAGCTTGGGGAGCCACGAGCAGTACTTC	CASSLGSHEQYF
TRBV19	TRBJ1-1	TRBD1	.	TGTGCCAGTAGGACACAGGGGGCGAACACTGAAGCTTTCTTT	CASRTQGANTEAFF
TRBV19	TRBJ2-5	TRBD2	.	TGTGCCAGTAGTATAGGTCTAGCGGGGAAAGAGACCCAGTACTTC	CASSIGLAGKETQYF
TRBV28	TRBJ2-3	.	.	TGTGCCAGCAGCCCCGGGTCAGAAGATACGCAGTATTTT	CASSPGSEDTQYF
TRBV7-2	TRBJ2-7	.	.	TGTGCCAGCAGCCCGCAGGGGGGCTCCTACGAGCAGTACTTC	CASSPQGGSYEQYF
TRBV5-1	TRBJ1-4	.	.	TGCGCCAGCAGCTTTCGGGGGACGGATGAAAAACTGTTTTTT	CASSFRGTDEKLFF
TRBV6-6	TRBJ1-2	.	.	TGTGCCAGCAGTTACTCAGAAGACAGCTATGGCTACACCTTC	CASSYSEDSYGYTF
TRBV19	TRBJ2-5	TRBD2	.	TGTGCCAGTAGTATGGGCGGGGGGCCAGAGACCCAGTACTTC	CASSMGGGPETQYF
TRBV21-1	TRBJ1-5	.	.	TGTGCCAGCAGCAAAGTAAGGAACAGGGGGCTCAATCAGCCCCAGCATTTT	CASSKVRNRGLNQPQHF
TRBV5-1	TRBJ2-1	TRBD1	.	TGCGCCAGCAGCCCAATGACAGGGGGCGAAAGCAATGAGCAGTTCTTC	CASSPMTGGESNEQFF
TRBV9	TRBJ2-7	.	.	TGTGCCAGCAGCGTAGGCCAGGGGCCGAGCGAGCAGTACTTC	CASSVGQGPSEQYF
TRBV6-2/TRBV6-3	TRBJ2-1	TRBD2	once	TGTGCCAGCAGTGGGAGACTTAGCGGGAGTTCCTACAATGAGCAGTTCTTC	CASSGRLSGSSYNEQFF
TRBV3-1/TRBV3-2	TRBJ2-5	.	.	TGTGCCAGCAGCCAAGATACAGGTGGACGAGAGACCCAGTACTTC	CASSQDTGGRETQYF
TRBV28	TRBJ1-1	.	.	TGTGCCAGCAGTTTAACAAGGGGCGCGGACACTGAAGCTTTCTTT	CASSLTRGADTEAFF
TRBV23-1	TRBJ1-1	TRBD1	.	TGCGCCAGCAGTCAAGGGCAGGGGGTAGGGAACACTGAAGCTTTCTTT	CASSQGQGVGNTEAFF
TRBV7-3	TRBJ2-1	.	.	TGTGCCAGCAGCCCCCGACAGAGCTCCTACAATGAGCAGTTCTTC	CASSPRQSSYNEQFF
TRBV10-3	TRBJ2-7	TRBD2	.	TGTGCCATCAGTCCGGGGACTACCTACGAGCAGTACTTC	CAISPGTTYEQYF
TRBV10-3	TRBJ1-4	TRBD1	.	TGTGCCATCAGTGGAGACAGGGAGGAAAAACTGTTTTTT	CAISGDREEKLFF
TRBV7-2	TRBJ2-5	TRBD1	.	TGTGCCAGCAGCTACAACAGGGGGGAGACCCAGTACTTC	CASSYNRGETQYF
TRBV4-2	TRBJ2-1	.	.	TGTGCCAGCAGCCAAGCGGGAACGAACTCCTACAATGAGCAGTTCTTC	CASSQAGTNSYNEQFF
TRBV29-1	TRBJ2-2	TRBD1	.	TGCAGCGCGACCAACAGGGGTAACACCGGGGAGCTGTTTTTT	CSATNRGNTGELFF
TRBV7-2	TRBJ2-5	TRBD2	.	TGTGCCAGCAGCCCAGCGGGATTAATGGAGACCCAGTACTTC	CASSPAGLMETQYF
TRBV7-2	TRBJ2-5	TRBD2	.	TGTGCCAGCAGCACCCGGACTAGCGGAGGAGAGACCCAGTACTTC	CASSTRTSGGETQYF
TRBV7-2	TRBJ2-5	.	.	TGTGCCAGCAGCCACCAAGGGGGAAAGGAGACCCAGTACTTC	CASSHQGGKETQYF
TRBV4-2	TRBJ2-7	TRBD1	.	TGTGCCAGCAGCCCGGGACAGGGGCACTACGAGCAGTACTTC	CASSPGQGHYEQYF
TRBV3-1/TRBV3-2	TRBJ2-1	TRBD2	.	TGTGCCAGCAGCCAAGAATTCGGTTCGGTACTAGCGATCAATGAGCAGTTCTTC	CASSQEFGSVLAINEQFF